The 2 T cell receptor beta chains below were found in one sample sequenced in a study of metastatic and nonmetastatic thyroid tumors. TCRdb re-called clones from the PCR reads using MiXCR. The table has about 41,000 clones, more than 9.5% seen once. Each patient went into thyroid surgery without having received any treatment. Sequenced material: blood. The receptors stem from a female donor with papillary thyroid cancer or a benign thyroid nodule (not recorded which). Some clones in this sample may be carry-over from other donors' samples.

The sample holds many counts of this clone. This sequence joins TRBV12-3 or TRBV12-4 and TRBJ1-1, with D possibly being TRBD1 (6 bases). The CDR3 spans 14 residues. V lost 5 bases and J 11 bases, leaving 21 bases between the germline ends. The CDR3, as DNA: TGTGCCAGCAGTCCACACAGGGAAAATAACCAGGCTTTCTTT. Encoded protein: CASSPHRENNQAFF.

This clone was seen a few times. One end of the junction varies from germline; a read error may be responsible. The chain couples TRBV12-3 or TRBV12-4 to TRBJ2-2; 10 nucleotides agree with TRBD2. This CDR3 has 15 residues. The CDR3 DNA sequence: TGTGCCAGCATTTACACTAGCGGGGTCACCGTGGAGCTGTTTTTT. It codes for CASIYTSGVTVELFF.